Following are 29 T cell receptor beta chains from one sample sequenced in a study of neoadjuvant anti-PD-1 for oral cavity cancer. Assay: immunoSEQ multiplex PCR; the TCRdb copy retains only in-frame clones and omits some. The data contain more than 12,000 clones, 65% to 75% of them singletons. The sample in question was PBMCs, obtained before nivolumab (anti-PD-1) treatment. Source of these receptors: a person between 35 and 79 years old with oral cavity squamous cell carcinoma.

This chain connects TRBV10-1 to TRBJ2-1, with 7 bases matching TRBD1. The junction had 0 bases not matched to a gene; V was cut back by 3 bases and J by 7 bases. This CDR3 spans 12 amino acids. CDR1 WNHNN and CDR2 SYGVQD come from the germline V gene (reference sequence). The CDR3 spells CASSEQGNEQFF. The CDR3 DNA reads TGCGCCAGCAGTGAACAGGGGAATGAGCAGTTCTTC.

This chain links TRBV7-6 with TRBJ1-5; no definite D call. The germline V gene encodes CDR1 SGHVS and CDR2 FNYEAQ. This CDR3 has 14 amino acids. V lost 2 bases and J lost 8, with 13 bases in between. The CDR3 DNA follows: TGTGCCAGCAGCTTATCGGACGGGATGAAGCCCCAGCATTTT. Amino acids: CASSLSDGMKPQHF.

The genes are TRBV5-6 and TRBJ1-1, with D maybe TRBD1 (5 bases). CDR3 size: 15 residues. V dropped 3 bases and J dropped 4 bases, with 16 bases sitting between them. Germline CDR1 reads SGHDT; CDR2 reads YYEEEE. The CDR3 here is CASSWGLRGFTEAFF. Written as DNA, the CDR3 is TGTGCCAGCAGCTGGGGCCTTCGGGGTTTCACTGAAGCTTTCTTT.

This chain connects TRBV27 to TRBJ2-2, with no clear D. The CDR3 consists of 13 residues. V gave up 6 bases and J gave up 1 base, with 6 bases separating them. Germline V gene lookup returns CDR1 MNHEY and CDR2 SMNVEV (reference sequence). CDR3 coding DNA: TGTGCCAGCAGCATCCTGAACACCGGGGAGCTGTTTTTT. Amino acid sequence: CASSILNTGELFF.

The rearrangement joins TRBV6-1 to TRBJ2-5; tentative D call: TRBD1 (5 bases). Looked up from germline, CDR1 is MNHNS and CDR2 is SASEGT. This CDR3 is 15 amino acids long. V was shortened by 1 base and J by 8 bases, with 17 bases between the two germline ends. The CDR3 spells CASSEEGVVSNTQYF. DNA for the CDR3: TGTGCCAGCAGTGAAGAAGGGGTGGTCAGTAATACCCAGTACTTC.

The V call is TRBV4-2, the J call TRBJ2-5; TRBD2 matches at 11 bases. CDR3 size: 16 residues. Germline V gene sequence: CDR1 LGHNA, CDR2 YNFKEQ. The V gene end was trimmed by 3 bases and the J gene end by 3 bases; junction bases not matched to a gene: 6. As DNA, the CDR3 is TGTGCCAGCAGCCAGGGTCCTAGCGGGGGGAAAGAGACCCAGTACTTC. It translates to CASSQGPSGGKETQYF.

This clone was counted a few times. The chain employs TRBV5-5 and TRBJ2-5, with 7 bases matching TRBD1. Trimming at V came to 1 base and at J to 2 bases, leaving 2 bases not matched to a gene. The CDR3 has 14 amino acids. Germline lookup yields CDR1 SGHKS and CDR2 YYEKEE (reference sequence). This CDR3 is CASSLTTGQETQYF. Here the CDR3 DNA reads TGTGCCAGCAGCTTGACGACAGGGCAAGAGACCCAGTACTTC.

This clone showed up just a few times. This chain joins TRBV10-2 and TRBJ1-2; D perhaps matches TRBD1 (5 bases). Germline V lookup: CDR1 WSHSY, CDR2 SAAADI. The CDR3 extends over 15 amino acids. V was trimmed by 0 bases and J by 8 bases, leaving 16 bases between them. The CDR3 loop is CASSESALGADGYTF. For the CDR3, the DNA is TGCGCCAGCAGTGAGTCGGCCCTCGGGGCGGACGGCTACACCTTC.

This chain links TRBV11-2 with TRBJ1-4, with 8 bases matching TRBD1. With V trimmed by 5 bases and J by 7 bases, 12 bases remained unmatched. From germline, CDR1 is SGHAT and CDR2 FQNNGV. This CDR3 region has 16 residues. The CDR3 loop reads CASSPLSRGRVEKLFF. Here the CDR3 DNA reads TGTGCCAGCAGCCCCTTGTCCAGGGGGCGCGTTGAAAAACTGTTTTTT.

V and J are TRBV7-8 and TRBJ1-6, with D possibly TRBD1 on 5 matching bases. The V end lost 7 bases, the J end lost 7 bases, and 17 bases lay between the germline ends. The CDR3 is 15 residues long. The germline gives CDR1 SGHVS, CDR2 FQNEAQ. This CDR3 reads CASKLGGAQNSPLHF. The CDR3 bases are TGTGCCAGCAAACTCGGAGGGGCGCAGAATTCACCCCTCCACTTT.

The chain has TRBV19 and TRBJ1-4, with 10 bases fitting TRBD1. Unmatched junction bases numbered 9, after V lost 3 bases and J lost 5 bases. The CDR3 extends over 17 amino acids. Germline-derived CDR1 and CDR2 are LNHDA and SQIVND (reference sequence). The chain's CDR3 is CASSIFRRTGGNEKLFF. The CDR3 DNA follows: TGTGCCAGTAGTATTTTCCGGAGGACAGGGGGGAATGAAAAACTGTTTTTT.

This chain connects TRBV30 to TRBJ2-4, with TRBD2 matching 9 bases. The germline V gene has CDR1 GTSNPN and CDR2 SVGIG (reference sequence). The trim removed 3 bases at V and 9 bases at J, leaving 6 bases unmatched. The CDR3 has 13 amino acids. The CDR3 bases are TGTGCCTGGAGGTTAGCGGGAGATGGCATTCAGTACTTC. Translation: CAWRLAGDGIQYF. The entire variable domain, with the rest obtained from reference TRBV30 and TRBJ2-4, is as follows: SQTIHQWPATLVQPVGSPLSLECTVEGTSNPNLYWYRQAAGRGLQLLFYSVGIGQISSEVPQNLSASRPQDRQFILSSKKLLLSDSGFYLCAWRLAGDGIQYFGAGTRLSVL.

The gene calls are TRBV30 and TRBJ2-1, with D hard to call. V lost 2 bases, J lost 9 bases, and 11 bases lay in between. CDR1 GTSNPN and CDR2 SVGIG come from the germline V gene (reference sequence). The CDR3 is 12 amino acids. The CDR3 reads CAWSTQSGEQFF. The CDR3, as DNA: TGTGCCTGGAGTACTCAATCGGGTGAGCAGTTCTTC.

The chain has TRBV14 and TRBJ2-1; D might be TRBD2 (7 bases). Trimming removed 7 bases at V and 7 bases at J, with 20 bases between. The germline V gene encodes CDR1 SGHDN and CDR2 FVKESK. The CDR3 spans 15 residues. CDR3: CASKREGGPVNEQFF. As DNA, the CDR3 is TGTGCCAGCAAGAGGGAGGGGGGGCCGGTTAATGAGCAGTTCTTC.

This clone turned up a few times. The J gene is TRBJ1-5, the V gene TRBV6-5, with D possibly being TRBD1 (6 bases). Germline V gene sequence: CDR1 MNHEY, CDR2 SVGAGI. V was pared by 5 bases and J by 10 bases, with 21 bases between. There are 15 residues in the CDR3. CDR3 nucleotides: TGTGCCAGCAGTAAACAACCCCCGGACAGTTTCCCCCAGCATTTT. It translates to CASSKQPPDSFPQHF.

This sequence joins TRBV9 and TRBJ1-1; D may be TRBD1 (5 bases). Germline loops: CDR1 SGDLS, CDR2 YYNGEE. The CDR3 extends over 14 amino acids. V lost 0 bases and J 4 bases, leaving 10 bases between the germline ends. Here the CDR3 DNA reads TGTGCCAGCAGCGTAGGGGACCGGGGCACTGAAGCTTTCTTT. Its translation is CASSVGDRGTEAFF.

The chain couples TRBV27 to TRBJ2-7; D is possibly TRBD2 (5 bases). Trimming removed 3 bases from V and 3 bases from J, with 15 bases in between. In germline, CDR1 is MNHEY, CDR2 SMNVEV (reference sequence). CDR3 length: 15 residues. This chain's CDR3 is CASSFGLADLYEQYF. In DNA, the CDR3 is TGTGCCAGCAGTTTCGGACTGGCTGATCTCTACGAGCAGTACTTC.

The CDR3 region is CASSSYLSGANVLTF. CDR3 in DNA: TGCGCCAGCAGCTCTTACCTCAGTGGGGCCAACGTCCTGACTTTC. V is TRBV5-1 and J is TRBJ2-6; D is unclear. Trimming pared 3 bases from V and 3 bases from J, leaving 10 bases between. The germline gives CDR1 SGHRS, CDR2 YFSETQ. CDR3 length equals 15 residues. Based on the CDR3 plus reference TRBV5-1 and TRBJ2-6, the full variable domain is KAGVTQTPRYLIKTRGQQVTLSCSPISGHRSVSWYQQTPGQGLQFLFEYFSETQRNKGNFPGRFSGRQFSNSRSEMNVSTLELGDSALYLCASSSYLSGANVLTFGAGSRLTVL.

The V and J genes are TRBV29-1 and TRBJ2-7, with D possibly being TRBD1 (6 bases). V lost 5 bases and J lost 3, with 14 bases in between. CDR3 size: 13 residues. Germline V CDR1 and CDR2: SQVTM, ANQGSEA. The CDR3 DNA reads as TGCAGCGTTCGGCAGGGGTATGGCTACGAGCAGTACTTC. The encoded protein is CSVRQGYGYEQYF.

The V gene is TRBV11-2, the J gene TRBJ2-3; tentatively, D is TRBD2 (5 bases). The CDR3 consists of 15 residues. Germline-derived CDR1 and CDR2 are SGHAT and FQNNGV. V lost 6 bases, J lost 4 bases, and 17 bases lay in between. The CDR3 here is CASRGSAPLPDTQYF. The CDR3 coding sequence is TGTGCCAGCAGAGGTAGCGCCCCCCTCCCAGATACGCAGTATTTT.

This clone has just a few counts. This chain links TRBV7-9 with TRBJ2-2; the match to TRBD2 covers 14 bases. Germline V lookup: CDR1 SEHNR, CDR2 FQNEAQ (reference sequence). The CDR3 is made up of 16 amino acids. The V gene end was trimmed by 4 bases and the J gene end by 8 bases; junction bases not matched to a gene: 6. The CDR3 region has the DNA TGTGCCAGCAGCTCGGGACTAGCGGGGGTCGGAGGGGAGCTGTTTTTT. Translated, it gives CASSSGLAGVGGELFF.

The chain uses TRBV14 and TRBJ2-3; D gene uncertain. From germline, CDR1 is SGHDN and CDR2 FVKESK. The CDR3 is 12 amino acids. V lost 0 bases and J 5 bases, leaving 3 bases between the germline ends. CDR3 nucleotide sequence: TGTGCCAGCAGCCAAGATAAAGATACGCAGTATTTT. Protein sequence: CASSQDKDTQYF.

This rearrangement joins TRBV5-4 to TRBJ2-2; 10 bases agree with TRBD2. The germline V gene encodes CDR1 SGHNT and CDR2 YYREEE (reference sequence). With V trimmed by 4 bases and J by 0 bases, 15 bases remained unmatched. This CDR3 contains 20 residues. CDR3 sequence: CASSPLKGRLAGANTGELFF. The CDR3 nucleotides read TGTGCCAGCAGCCCGTTGAAGGGTCGGCTAGCGGGAGCGAACACCGGGGAGCTGTTTTTT.

This chain joins TRBV4-1 and TRBJ2-2; the match to TRBD1 covers 9 bases. Per the germline V gene, CDR1 is MGHRA and CDR2 is YSYEKL. J gave up 5 bases and V 3 bases, and 7 bases lay outside the gene matches. The CDR3 sequence is 16 residues long. The CDR3 DNA is TGCGCCAGCAGCCAGAGACAGGGGGTCAGGACCGGGGAGCTGTTTTTT. Protein product: CASSQRQGVRTGELFF.

A few counts support this clone. The gene calls are TRBV19 and TRBJ1-2; D not resolved. This CDR3 has 16 amino acids. Germline lookup yields CDR1 LNHDA and CDR2 SQIVND (reference sequence). The V end lost 1 base, the J end lost 4 bases, and 16 bases lay between the germline ends. CDR3 loop: CASSIGWTPGGYGYTF. The CDR3 DNA reads TGTGCCAGTAGTATAGGGTGGACTCCCGGAGGCTATGGCTACACCTTC.

The rearrangement joins TRBV27 to TRBJ1-5; 8 bases map to TRBD1. V shed 5 bases and J 11 bases; nucleotides not matched to a gene: 8. Germline CDR1 and CDR2: MNHEY and SMNVEV (reference sequence). CDR3 size: 13 residues. For the CDR3, the DNA is TGTGCCAGCAGTACCGAACAGGGGGAGGCCCAGCATTTT. It yields the protein CASSTEQGEAQHF.

J is TRBJ2-4 and V is TRBV28; D is perhaps TRBD1 (6 bases). Germline CDR1 is MDHEN and CDR2 is SYDVKM. This CDR3 is 14 amino acids long. V was cut by 3 bases and J by 5 bases, with 11 bases left in between. CDR3 sequence (DNA): TGTGCCAGCAGTTTTACAGGGAACGAAAACATTCAGTACTTC. It codes for CASSFTGNENIQYF.

As DNA, the CDR3 is TGTGCCAGCAGTCCGGCCCCATTGTTCGATGGCTACACCTTC. Its protein is CASSPAPLFDGYTF. V usage is TRBV27 and J usage is TRBJ1-2; D gene unclear. Trimming shortened V by 5 bases and J by 6 bases, and 16 bases separated the two germline ends. This CDR3 is built from 14 residues. CDR1 and CDR2 (germline): MNHEY, SMNVEV (reference sequence).

V is TRBV19 and J is TRBJ2-1, with 11 bases lining up with TRBD2. The CDR3 runs to 17 residues. In germline, CDR1 is LNHDA, CDR2 SQIVND (reference sequence). The V gene end was trimmed by 7 bases and the J gene end by 0 bases; junction bases not matched to a gene: 8. The chain's CDR3 is CASTPTSGASSYNEQFF. The CDR3 DNA reads as TGTGCCAGTACCCCGACTAGCGGGGCTAGCTCCTACAATGAGCAGTTCTTC.